The present T cell receptor beta chain was sequenced within a study of regulatory T cells in long-lasting Graves disease. Stated time point: newly diagnosed GD, antithyroid drugs for less than 3 months. Extracted PBMC RNA gave rise to the TCR library. For TCR beta, libraries came from iRepertoire HTBI primers and Arm-PCR of CDR3 regions. TCRdb called the multiplex PCR reads again in MiXCR, with one record for every CDR3 protein. The repertoire has some 600,000 distinct CDR3 sequences, 15% to 20% of them found once; the top ten carry around 12%. These data were also reused for a study on T cells in Graves' hyperthyroidism and ophthalmopathy.

This clonotype was sampled from a man between 18 and 29 years old with Graves disease. This specimen was peripheral blood mononuclear cells (PBMCs), taken at new diagnosis, from a patient treated with antithyroid drugs.

CDR3 nucleotides: TGCGCCAGCAGCTTAGTGCGTCGGGGCAGCAGCAATGAGCAGTTCTTC. It encodes CASSLVRRGSSNEQFF. V is TRBV5-1 and J is TRBJ2-1; TRBD1 or TRBD2 may be the D gene (5 bases each). Germline assignment: CDR1 SGHRS and CDR2 YFSETQ. The CDR3 is 16 amino acids. Trimming removed 2 bases from V and 6 bases from J, with 18 bases in between. Based on the CDR3 plus reference TRBV5-1 and TRBJ2-1, the full variable domain is KAGVTQTPRYLIKTRGQQVTLSCSPISGHRSVSWYQQTPGQGLQFLFEYFSETQRNKGNFPGRFSGRQFSNSRSEMNVSTLELGDSALYLCASSLVRRGSSNEQFFGPGTRLTVL.